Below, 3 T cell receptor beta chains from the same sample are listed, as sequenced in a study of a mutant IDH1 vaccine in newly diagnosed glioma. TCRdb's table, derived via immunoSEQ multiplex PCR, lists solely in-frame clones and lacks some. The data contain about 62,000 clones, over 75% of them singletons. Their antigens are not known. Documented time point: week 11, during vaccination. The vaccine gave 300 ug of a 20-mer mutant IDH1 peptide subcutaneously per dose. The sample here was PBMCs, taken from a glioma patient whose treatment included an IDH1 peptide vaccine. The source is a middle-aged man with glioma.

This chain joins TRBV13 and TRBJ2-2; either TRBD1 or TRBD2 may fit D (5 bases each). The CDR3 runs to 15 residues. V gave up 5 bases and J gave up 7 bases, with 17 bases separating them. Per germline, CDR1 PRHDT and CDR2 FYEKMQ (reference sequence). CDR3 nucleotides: TGTGCCAGCAGCCCGGGACCTCTTGTTATCGGGGAGCTGTTTTTT. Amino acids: CASSPGPLVIGELFF.

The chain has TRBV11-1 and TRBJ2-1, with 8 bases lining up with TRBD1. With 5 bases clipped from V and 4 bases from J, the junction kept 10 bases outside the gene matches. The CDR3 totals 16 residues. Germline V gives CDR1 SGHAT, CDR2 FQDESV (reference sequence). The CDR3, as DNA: TGTGCCAGCAGCCTACAATACAGGGGGGTATACAATGAGCAGTTCTTC. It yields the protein CASSLQYRGVYNEQFF.

The CDR3 DNA reads as TGCGCCAGCAGCGGCGCAAAAGAGACCCAGTACTTC. It is translated as CASSGAKETQYF. The chain carries TRBV5-1 and TRBJ2-5; D remains ambiguous. The CDR3 is 12 amino acids. V lost 4 bases and J lost 3, with 7 bases in between. From germline, CDR1 is SGHRS and CDR2 YFSETQ.